This is a list of T cell receptor beta chains from one sample in a study of blood T cell repertoires in COVID-19. Clones were sequenced by immunoSEQ multiplex PCR, and TCRdb holds only the in-frame ones, with some missing. This sample has 190,000 or so clones, with about 81% found just once. Sequencing was done on a sample of peripheral blood. These receptor sequences come from a woman of 80 years or more with COVID-19, enrolled during active disease. Each CDR3 is given with its conserved first and last residue. The D gene is left open where the match is weak. Clone size is given for some rows only: seen once, a few or many times, or a class if the clone is expanded.

v_call,d_call,clone_size,j_call,cdr3_aa,cdr3_nt
TRBV5-1,TRBD1,.,TRBJ1-2,CASSRLKGQGDYYGYTF,TGCGCCAGCAGCAGGCTTAAAGGACAGGGGGATTACTATGGCTACACCTTC
TRBV28,.,.,TRBJ2-5,CATNRDTEETQYF,TGTGCCACGAATCGGGACACAGAAGAGACCCAGTACTTC
TRBV18,.,.,TRBJ2-1,CASSPEGADEQFF,TGTGCCAGCTCCCCGGAGGGGGCGGATGAGCAGTTCTTC
TRBV4-2,.,medium-sized,TRBJ1-2,CASSQDSTVSNYGYTF,TGTGCCAGCAGCCAAGATAGTACAGTGTCTAACTATGGCTACACCTTC
TRBV27,TRBD2,.,TRBJ2-3,CASSLSTSGIDTQYF,TGTGCCAGCAGTTTATCGACTAGCGGGATAGATACGCAGTATTTT
TRBV19,.,.,TRBJ2-3,CASSMDSGFTDTQYF,TGTGCCAGTAGTATGGATAGCGGTTTCACAGATACGCAGTATTTT
TRBV19,TRBD1,.,TRBJ1-4,CASSRTGGAATNEKLFF,TGTGCCAGCAGTAGAACAGGGGGCGCCGCAACTAATGAAAAACTGTTTTTT
TRBV27,TRBD1,few,TRBJ1-2,CASSPGQGGGYGYTF,TGTGCCAGCAGCCCGGGACAGGGGGGAGGCTATGGCTACACCTTC
TRBV11-3,.,.,TRBJ1-2,CASTAATQGIGGYTF,TGTGCCAGCACCGCGGCCACACAGGGCATAGGGGGCTACACCTTC
TRBV28,.,.,TRBJ1-3,CASSLQGSSGNTIYF,TGTGCCAGCAGTTTACAGGGGAGCTCTGGAAACACCATATATTTT
TRBV15,.,.,TRBJ1-5,CATSRVGRANQPQHF,TGTGCCACCAGCAGAGTGGGCAGGGCCAATCAGCCCCAGCATTTT
TRBV5-1,.,.,TRBJ1-1,CASRKEATEAFF,TGCGCCAGCAGAAAGGAGGCAACTGAAGCTTTCTTT
TRBV5-3,.,.,TRBJ2-3,CARSLSWGLADTQYF,TGTGCCAGAAGCTTGTCTTGGGGGCTAGCAGATACGCAGTATTTT
TRBV11-3,.,.,TRBJ1-2,CASSLDLYGAGADYGYTF,TGTGCCAGCAGCTTAGATCTATATGGGGCAGGGGCCGATTATGGCTACACCTTC
TRBV4-1,TRBD2,.,TRBJ2-2,CASSQDPLREGPGELFF,TGCGCCAGCAGCCAAGACCCGTTGCGGGAGGGTCCCGGGGAGCTGTTTTTT
TRBV28,.,.,TRBJ1-1,CASRGGMNTEAFF,TGTGCCAGCAGAGGGGGAATGAACACTGAAGCTTTCTTT
TRBV19,.,once,TRBJ1-5,CASSSTGRRGQPQHF,TGTGCCAGTAGTTCAACAGGGCGAAGGGGACAGCCCCAGCATTTT
TRBV5-4,TRBD1,once,TRBJ1-2,CASSMDRDQDTF,TGTGCCAGCAGCATGGACAGGGATCAAGACACCTTC
TRBV19,TRBD2,.,TRBJ2-5,CASSMPTGSGTETQYF,TGTGCCAGTAGTATGCCCACCGGTAGCGGGACGGAGACCCAGTACTTC
TRBV23-1,TRBD1,.,TRBJ1-1,CASSNRGAEAFF,TGCGCCAGCAGCAACAGGGGCGCTGAAGCTTTCTTT
TRBV5-6,TRBD2,.,TRBJ2-3,CASSLLAGGFTDTQYF,TGTGCCAGCAGCCTCCTAGCGGGAGGCTTCACAGATACGCAGTATTTT
TRBV7-2,.,.,TRBJ1-2,CASSLAPGYYGYTF,TGTGCCAGCAGCTTAGCGCCAGGGTACTATGGCTACACCTTC
TRBV5-6,TRBD2,.,TRBJ2-2,CASSRPTSANTGELFF,TGTGCCAGCAGCCGGCCCACTAGCGCGAACACCGGGGAGCTGTTTTTT
TRBV6-6,TRBD1,once,TRBJ2-5,CASQGEQETQYF,TGTGCCAGCCAGGGGGAACAAGAGACCCAGTACTTC
TRBV2,.,.,TRBJ2-2,CASSLIDRYKPGELFF,TGTGCCAGCAGCCTAATAGACAGATACAAACCCGGGGAGCTGTTTTTT
TRBV10-1,TRBD2,.,TRBJ2-3,CASSPTSGGYTQYF,TGCGCCAGCAGTCCAACTAGCGGGGGGTATACGCAGTATTTT
TRBV14,.,.,TRBJ2-2,CASSQYSNTGELFF,TGTGCCAGCAGCCAATACTCGAACACCGGGGAGCTGTTTTTT
TRBV18,.,.,TRBJ1-1,CASSVRGWNTEAFF,TGTGCCAGCTCAGTGCGGGGATGGAACACTGAAGCTTTCTTT
TRBV5-1,.,.,TRBJ2-2,CASSLVGTTGELFF,TGCGCCAGCAGCTTGGTCGGTACCACCGGGGAGCTGTTTTTT
TRBV3-1/TRBV3-2,TRBD2,once,TRBJ2-5,CASSQAAGVVETQYF,TGTGCCAGCAGCCAAGCAGCGGGAGTCGTGGAGACCCAGTACTTC
TRBV6-2/TRBV6-3,.,.,TRBJ1-1,CASSYSREGGTEAFF,TGTGCCAGCAGTTACTCGAGAGAGGGGGGGACTGAAGCTTTCTTT
TRBV10-2,TRBD1,.,TRBJ1-2,CASTRTGSNYGYTF,TGCGCCAGCACCCGGACAGGCAGCAACTATGGCTACACCTTC
TRBV11-3,.,.,TRBJ1-2,CASSLGSDSIYGYTF,TGTGCCAGCAGCTTAGGATCCGACAGCATTTATGGCTACACCTTC
TRBV9,TRBD2,.,TRBJ2-1,CASSVAISGRIEQFF,TGTGCCAGCAGCGTAGCGATTAGCGGGAGGATTGAGCAGTTCTTC
TRBV11-2,TRBD1,.,TRBJ1-2,CASSPVRDRGRKDYGYTF,TGTGCCAGCAGCCCCGTCCGGGACAGGGGAAGGAAAGACTATGGCTACACCTTC
TRBV5-1,.,.,TRBJ2-2,CASSLGQTTNTGELFF,TGCGCCAGCAGCTTGGGGCAAACTACGAACACCGGGGAGCTGTTTTTT
TRBV29-1,.,once,TRBJ2-7,CSVGTDGDEQYF,TGCAGCGTTGGGACAGATGGAGACGAGCAGTACTTC
TRBV5-4,.,.,TRBJ2-2,CASSSDTGELFF,TGTGCCAGCAGCTCCGACACCGGGGAGCTGTTTTTT
TRBV7-9,TRBD2,.,TRBJ2-1,CASSFSSGRDNEQFF,TGTGCCAGCAGCTTTTCTAGCGGGAGGGACAATGAGCAGTTCTTC
TRBV7-9,.,few,TRBJ2-1,CASSPVFSSYNEQFF,TGTGCCAGCAGCCCCGTATTTAGCTCCTACAATGAGCAGTTCTTC
TRBV9,TRBD2,.,TRBJ2-3,CASSVSGTSGSAVDTQYF,TGTGCCAGCAGCGTATCCGGGACTAGCGGATCAGCGGTAGATACGCAGTATTTT